The present T cell receptor (beta chain) was sequenced within a study of cytomegalovirus exposure and HLA in healthy donors. Note on this clone: Antigen specificity is unknown.

Study-wide results and caveats: One later analysis reportedly identified an Asian-associated ancestry cluster that showed fewer N-insertions than the approximately 670-donor mean. A later analysis, which compared TCR beta chains of equal frequency, found the HLA-associated ones more clonally expanded.

With 60 Vbeta and 13 Jbeta primers, the PCR was carried out. Method: immunoSEQ multiplex PCR; TCRdb's copy keeps in-frame clones and lacks some. The table records 180,000 or so clones, 80% to 90% of them present only once. Germline CDR1 and CDR2: SGHNT and YYREEE (reference sequence). With 0 bases clipped from V and 3 bases from J, the junction kept 3 bases outside the gene matches. This CDR3 is built from 15 residues. The donors gave bone marrow, and they were healthy. Input material: PBMCs. The TCR sequence derives from a man younger than 30 in good health and CMV-seropositive. The V call is TRBV5-4, the J call TRBJ2-5; 9 bases line up with TRBD1. The CDR3 loop is CASSLGRTGEETQYF. As DNA, the CDR3 is TGTGCCAGCAGCTTGGGACGGACAGGGGAAGAGACCCAGTACTTC.